The sequence of this T cell receptor beta chain was determined in a study of regulatory T cells in long-lasting Graves disease (dated by TCRdb to 2020 to 2023). Regarding the research as a whole: To count as having persistent Graves' disease, a patient had to have received antithyroid drug treatment for over 5 years with TSH receptor autoantibodies remaining persistently positive. Persistent Graves' disease patients were compared with newly diagnosed Graves' disease patients by peripheral blood TCR sequencing and RNA sequencing. The study was registered as a clinical trial and conducted in China. A total of roughly 33 samples underwent TCR sequencing: around 13 from persistent and some 20 from newly diagnosed Graves' disease patients. Antithyroid drugs had been taken for about 10.3 years on average by persistent Graves' disease patients in the clinical cohort.

The time point tag for this specimen amounts to: persistent/refractory GD, antithyroid drugs over 5 years with positive TRAb. For both TCR sequencing and RNA sequencing, RNA was extracted from PBMCs in TRIzol. The diagnosis of Graves' disease followed American Thyroid Association guidelines. Patients for the study were recruited at an endocrinology department in Xi'an, China. Each patient gave approximately 9.7 milliliters of peripheral blood, collected in an EDTA anticoagulant tube. Ficoll Paque Plus density gradient separation was used to isolate PBMCs, and no additional T cell sorting was done. RNA quality was checked with an Agilent 2100 Bioanalyzer and agarose gel, and concentration with a NanoDrop 2000. Library creation used multiplex PCR. Sequenced using an Illumina HiSeq 4000. CDR3 regions were amplified by Arm-PCR with iRepertoire HTBI primers to construct TCR beta libraries. PCR products were gel purified before sequencing. Per the authors' processing: Across samples, around 58 TRBV and 13 to 15 TRBJ segments were identified and used for gene usage analysis of CDR3 amino acid clonotypes. COPE and FqMerger were used to merge the filtered high-quality paired reads into contigs. Contigs were aligned with BLAST to IMGT TRBV, TRBD and TRBJ reference genes, and CDR3 was defined per IMGT. Clonotypes above 0.1% frequency were classified as highly expanded clones. Shannon entropy served as the measure of repertoire diversity, while the Gini coefficient captured V-J evenness. A clonotype found in more than one individual was treated as public. Using fastp at Q25 and MiXCR, TCRdb reprocessed the public reads and kept productive beta chains. Records with the same CDR3 protein are collapsed into one entry carrying the most frequent genes and DNA. TCRdb, rather than the study authors, made the V and J calls. In this sample the table shows a few hundred thousand distinct CDR3 sequences, 20% to 25% of which occur a single time. About a quarter of the sample is in the top ten clones.

A note on this clonotype: Its recognized antigen is unknown. No per-base quality is available; no much larger clone lies one base away.

What the work shows at the level of the full study, not this receptor alone: Compared with newly diagnosed patients, persistent Graves' disease patients had lower TCR Shannon entropy and fewer highly expanded clones, which suggests clonal expansion. Only the TCR beta chain was sequenced and analyzed. As a limitation, the authors acknowledged that the small sample size may reduce accuracy. Because the primary lesion, thyroid tissue, could not be accessed, the study looked at peripheral blood alone. Persistent patients shared more public clonotypes among themselves (around 2,700) than newly diagnosed patients did (approximately 970). Preferential use of TRBV28, TRBJ1-2 and TRBJ2-5 was observed in persistent disease, whereas TRBV20-1 and TRBJ2-1 were favored in newly diagnosed disease.

At the junction V is shortened by 2 bases and J by 4 bases, with 8 bases in between. The germline V gene sets CDR1 to SGHTA and CDR2 to FQGNSA. From the cysteine through the phenylalanine, the CDR3 covers 14 amino acids. Only CDR3 DNA remains: 42 bases, in frame from the first base. This specimen was peripheral blood mononuclear cells (PBMCs), taken when the disease was refractory, from a patient treated with antithyroid drugs. The rearranged segments are TRBV7-2 and TRBJ2-2; TRBD1 could be the D gene, as 5 bases match. The receptor was isolated from a female donor with Graves disease. CDR3 loop: CASSLWGGTGELFF. The sequenced DNA is TGTGCCAGCAGCTTATGGGGCGGCACCGGGGAGCTGTTTTTT.